This TCR beta chain was identified in a study of cytomegalovirus exposure and HLA in healthy donors. Study-wide findings and caveats: CMV antigen specificity of a few CMV-associated chains was confirmed in vitro. As a later analysis revealed, most CMV-associated TCR beta chains appeared HLA-restricted.

Likely unrecorded immune exposures existed in these nominally healthy donors. In regard to this clone: Antigen specificity is unknown.

Amplification used 60 Vbeta primers and 13 Jbeta primers. The method was immunoSEQ multiplex PCR; TCRdb's version includes in-frame clones alone and lacks a portion of them. The sample has 160,000 or so clones, 84% seen once; the top ten hold around 0.96%. The germline gives CDR1 LNHDA, CDR2 SQIVND (reference sequence). V lost 9 bases, J lost 7 bases, and 7 bases stayed unmatched. CDR3 length: 12 amino acids. The gene calls are TRBV19 and TRBJ1-1; TRBD1 agrees at 8 bases. The clonotype originates from a man aged 25-45 years in good health and CMV-seronegative. Sequences were obtained from PBMCs. CDR3 sequence reads: CASVDRGSEAFF. In nucleotides, the CDR3 is TGTGCCAGCGTCGACAGGGGAAGTGAAGCTTTCTTT.